The 14 T cell receptor beta chains below come from one sample, sequenced in a study of blood T cell repertoires in COVID-19. Sequencing was performed with immunoSEQ multiplex PCR; in TCRdb, only in-frame clones are kept and a portion is missing. The table includes around 15,000 clones, 70% to 90% detected once. Specimen: peripheral blood. Source of these receptors: a human donor in a cohort sampled during active COVID-19.

This clone has a single count. V usage is TRBV7-8 and J usage is TRBJ1-6, with TRBD1 as a possible D gene (5 bases). The V end lost 2 bases, the J end lost 3 bases, and 11 bases lay between the germline ends. This CDR3 is built from 16 residues. The germline CDR1 and CDR2 sequences are SGHVS and FQNEAQ. The CDR3 loop is CASSLSGINYNSPLHF. CDR3 coding DNA: TGTGCCAGCAGCTTATCAGGGATCAACTATAATTCACCCCTCCACTTT.

This clone has just a few counts. The V and J genes are TRBV25-1 and TRBJ1-5; no reliable D call. The CDR3 totals 15 residues. CDR1 and CDR2 (germline): MGHDK, SYGVNS. The germline V and J ends were trimmed by 3 bases and 0 bases, with 9 bases remaining between them. CDR3 protein: CASSEGGYSNQPQHF. CDR3 DNA sequence: TGTGCCAGCAGTGAGGGCGGGTATAGCAATCAGCCCCAGCATTTT.

The rearrangement links TRBV19 to TRBJ2-7, with 10 bases lining up with TRBD1. The CDR3 runs 17 residues. Germline assignment: CDR1 LNHDA and CDR2 SQIVND (reference sequence). Trimming took 0 bases from V and 5 from J; bases not matched to a gene: 10. The chain's CDR3 is CASSIDGQDRGLDEQYF. DNA of the CDR3: TGTGCCAGTAGTATAGACGGTCAAGACAGGGGGCTCGACGAGCAGTACTTC.

The gene calls are TRBV6-2 or TRBV6-3 and TRBJ2-7; 13 bases agree with TRBD2. V trimming: 2 bases; J trimming: 3 bases; junction bases outside the gene matches: 4. The germline V gene has CDR1 MNHEY and CDR2 SVGEGT. This CDR3 has 16 residues. CDR3 amino acids: CASSYRTSGGLYEQYF. The CDR3 DNA sequence: TGTGCCAGCAGTTACAGGACTAGCGGGGGCCTCTACGAGCAGTACTTC.

This chain joins TRBV19 and TRBJ1-2; D is perhaps TRBD1 (6 bases). The V gene lost 4 bases and the J gene lost 8 bases, with 14 bases spanning the gap. CDR3 size: 13 residues. CDR1 is LNHDA, CDR2 SQIVND, per germline (reference sequence). CDR3 nucleotides: TGTGCCAGTAGTAACAGGGTCGGGTACGGCTACACCTTC. Its translation is CASSNRVGYGYTF.

The chain uses TRBV6-1 and TRBJ1-2; D call uncertain. Trimming took 3 bases from V and 0 from J, leaving 14 bases between them. Per the germline V gene, CDR1 is MNHNS and CDR2 is SASEGT. The CDR3 covers 16 residues. The CDR3 region has the DNA TGTGCCAGCAGTGATCGGGGAGAGCTCGCTAACTATGGCTACACCTTC. Protein: CASSDRGELANYGYTF.

CDR3 in DNA: TGTGCCAGCAGTGAAGCGCCGGGTTTCAACACCATATATTTT. This gives the protein CASSEAPGFNTIYF. The V gene is TRBV6-1, the J gene TRBJ1-3, with D uncertain. The germline V and J ends were trimmed by 0 bases and 7 bases, with 10 bases remaining between them. The CDR3 has 14 amino acids. Germline V lookup: CDR1 MNHNS, CDR2 SASEGT.

The chain is built from TRBV3-1 (or the pseudogene TRBV3-2) and TRBJ1-2; D perhaps matches TRBD1 (6 bases). CDR3 length: 12 residues. CDR1 LGHDT and CDR2 YNNKEL come from the germline V gene (reference sequence). V lost 0 bases, J lost 8 bases, and 7 bases lay in between. This CDR3 reads CASSQERGGYTF. The CDR3 nucleotides read TGTGCCAGCAGCCAAGAGAGGGGGGGCTACACCTTC.

J is TRBJ2-5 and V is TRBV7-3; D uncertain. The CDR3 length is 14 residues. V was pared by 1 base and J by 3 bases, with 9 bases between. The germline V gene encodes CDR1 SGHTA and CDR2 FQGTGA. In DNA, the CDR3 is TGTGCCAGCAGCTTAAATGGCGGAGAAGAGACCCAGTACTTC. Protein product: CASSLNGGEETQYF.

This chain joins TRBV19 and TRBJ2-6, with a weak D call TRBD2 (6 bases). CDR1 is LNHDA, CDR2 SQIVND, per germline (reference sequence). The CDR3 consists of 18 residues. V gave up 2 bases and J gave up 0 bases, with 14 bases separating them. CDR3: CASSISGGSPSGANVLTF. DNA of the CDR3: TGTGCCAGTAGTATATCTGGGGGGTCGCCCTCTGGGGCCAACGTCCTGACTTTC.

This sequence joins TRBV11-2 and TRBJ2-3, with 10 bases lining up with TRBD1. The trim removed 4 bases at V and 1 base at J, leaving 5 bases unmatched. Germline CDR1 and CDR2: SGHAT and FQNNGV. This CDR3 region has 16 residues. The DNA of the CDR3 is TGTGCCAGCAGCTCTCGACAGGGGGCGGGCACAGATACGCAGTATTTT. Protein product: CASSSRQGAGTDTQYF.

The rearrangement links TRBV9 to TRBJ2-1; 10 bases agree with TRBD2. Germline CDR1 and CDR2: SGDLS and YYNGEE. The V segment lost 4 bases and the J segment 4 bases; nucleotides outside the gene matches: 11. This CDR3 spans 17 amino acids. CDR3 nucleotides: TGTGCCAGCAGCCCCCTCGGGGTAGCGGGGGGATACAATGAGCAGTTCTTC. The encoded protein is CASSPLGVAGGYNEQFF. The full variable domain, in which reference TRBV9 and TRBJ2-1 provide the parts outside the CDR3, is DSGVTQTPKHLITATGQRVTLRCSPRSGDLSVYWYQQSLDQGLQFLIQYYNGEERAKGNILERFSAQQFPDLHSELNLSSLELGDSALYFCASSPLGVAGGYNEQFFGPGTRLTVL.

This clone is medium-sized (0.01 to 0.1%). The chain couples TRBV12-5 to TRBJ1-3; no clear D. From germline, CDR1 is LGHNT and CDR2 FRNRAP. CDR3 length equals 13 residues. V gave up 3 bases and J gave up 4 bases, with 7 bases separating them. The CDR3 sequence: CASGFGLGNTIYF. CDR3 nucleotide sequence: TGTGCTAGTGGTTTTGGGCTAGGAAACACCATATATTTT.

The J gene is TRBJ2-5, the V gene TRBV14, with D possibly TRBD1 on 6 matching bases. The germline V gene has CDR1 SGHDN and CDR2 FVKESK. Trimming removed 2 bases from V and 7 bases from J, with 17 bases in between. CDR3 size: 15 residues. This CDR3 is CASSQNQGKGMTQYF. DNA of the CDR3: TGTGCCAGCAGCCAAAATCAGGGGAAAGGGATGACCCAGTACTTC. Variable domain in full (rest from reference TRBV14 and TRBJ2-5): EAGVTQFPSHSVIEKGQTVTLRCDPISGHDNLYWYRRVMGKEIKFLLHFVKESKQDESGMPNNRFLAERTGGTYSTLKVQPAELEDSGVYFCASSQNQGKGMTQYFGPGTRLLVL.